This T cell receptor (beta chain) was sequenced during a study of shared clonotypes between healthy human individuals. Running of the assay took place at deep level. The method was immunoSEQ multiplex PCR; TCRdb's version includes in-frame clones alone and lacks a portion of them. The sample shows 2 million to 3 million clones, 80% to 95% of them seen only once. Study donors comprised healthy, HIV-negative adults devoid of recent acute infection or vaccination. Looked up from germline, CDR1 is SGHNT and CDR2 is YENEEA. J gave up 9 bases and V 2 bases, and 10 bases lay outside the gene matches. CDR3 length: 15 residues. Overall study results and limits: The authors expected sequencing depth to affect clonotype sharing among donors. Naive CD4 clonotypes were shared across a handful of donors at approximately 5.3%.

Turning to this clone: The antigen is not known.

Specimen: naive CD4+ T cells from PBMCs. Subset defined: CD45RA+ positively selected. V and J are TRBV11-3 and TRBJ2-1, with 7 positions matching TRBD1. The TCR was taken from a man aged 18 to 29 in good health. Some clones in this sample may be carry-over from other donors' samples. CDR3 loop: CASSLSLGTEGEQFF. In nucleotides, the CDR3 is TGTGCCAGCAGCTTATCGTTGGGGACAGAGGGTGAGCAGTTCTTC.